A selection of T cell receptor beta chains follows, all from one sample in a study of identical twins. TCRdb analysed the 5' RACE reads with MiXCR anew, one entry per CDR3 protein. In the table there are 600,000 to 800,000 distinct CDR3 sequences, around 21% of which are singletons. The sample also formed part of further work on T cells expressing NK-cell markers.

The material sequenced was PBMCs. These receptors originate from a woman between 18 and 29 years old in good health. The CDR3 runs from the conserved cysteine through the conserved F or W. Each record gives: CDR3 protein, CDR3 DNA, clone size, V gene, D gene, J gene. A D gene is named only where the DNA matches it firmly. Not all rows give a size; the values are once, few, many and, for expanded clones, a class.

CDR3: CASSPSGAGQPQHF
DNA: TGTGCCAGCAGCCCGAGTGGTGCAGGTCAGCCCCAGCATTTT
size: few
V: TRBV7-8
D: -
J: TRBJ1-5

CDR3: CSASLGYGYTF
DNA: TGCAGTGCTAGCTTAGGGTATGGCTACACCTTC
size: -
V: TRBV20-1
D: -
J: TRBJ1-2

CDR3: CASSFAGDYGYTF
DNA: TGCGCCAGCAGCTTTGCAGGGGACTATGGCTACACCTTC
size: -
V: TRBV5-1
D: -
J: TRBJ1-2

CDR3: CSARGTSIYGYTF
DNA: TGCAGTGCTAGAGGGACGAGTATCTATGGCTACACCTTC
size: few
V: TRBV20-1
D: -
J: TRBJ1-2

CDR3: CASSFGGQGAGNEQFF
DNA: TGCGCCAGCAGCTTCGGTGGACAGGGGGCAGGCAATGAGCAGTTCTTC
size: -
V: TRBV5-1
D: TRBD1
J: TRBJ2-1

CDR3: CASSLWLSLAKNIQYF
DNA: TGTGCCAGCAGCTTATGGCTAAGTCTAGCCAAAAACATTCAGTACTTC
size: few
V: TRBV5-6
D: -
J: TRBJ2-4

CDR3: CASALWDRPDTQYF
DNA: TGTGCCAGCGCGTTATGGGACCGGCCAGATACGCAGTATTTT
size: few
V: TRBV12-3/TRBV12-4
D: -
J: TRBJ2-3

CDR3: CASRNAGSLPLDQYF
DNA: TGCGCCAGCAGAAATGCCGGGAGCCTACCCCTAGATCAGTACTTC
size: -
V: TRBV5-1
D: -
J: TRBJ2-7

CDR3: CASSYSTGGGKFF
DNA: TGTGCCAGCAGTTACTCGACGGGCGGGGGGAAGTTCTTC
size: -
V: TRBV6-5
D: TRBD2
J: TRBJ2-1

CDR3: CASSVPYSNQPQHF
DNA: TGTGCCAGCAGTGTTCCGTATAGCAATCAGCCCCAGCATTTT
size: -
V: TRBV25-1
D: -
J: TRBJ1-5

CDR3: CASSPRLALGEQFF
DNA: TGTGCCAGCAGCCCCCGACTAGCTCTTGGGGAGCAGTTCTTC
size: -
V: TRBV9
D: TRBD2
J: TRBJ2-1

CDR3: CASSLVAPVKPYF
DNA: TGTGCCAGCAGTTTGGTAGCACCGGTGAAGCCGTATTTT
size: -
V: TRBV12-3/TRBV12-4
D: -
J: TRBJ2-3

CDR3: CSVEGTGEIRSYNEQFF
DNA: TGCAGCGTTGAAGGTACAGGGGAGATCCGCTCCTACAATGAGCAGTTCTTC
size: -
V: TRBV29-1
D: TRBD1
J: TRBJ2-1

CDR3: CASSITGGSGNTIYF
DNA: TGTGCCAGTAGTATCACAGGCGGCTCTGGAAACACCATATATTTT
size: -
V: TRBV19
D: -
J: TRBJ1-3

CDR3: CASSISGTGGHEQYF
DNA: TGCGCCAGCAGCATCAGCGGGACAGGGGGCCACGAGCAGTACTTC
size: -
V: TRBV5-1
D: TRBD1
J: TRBJ2-7

CDR3: CASRRREKLFF
DNA: TGTGCCAGCAGACGCCGTGAAAAACTGTTTTTT
size: -
V: TRBV7-8
D: -
J: TRBJ1-4

CDR3: CASSLITGTGPYEQYF
DNA: TGTGCCAGCAGCTTAATTACCGGGACAGGGCCCTACGAGCAGTACTTC
size: few
V: TRBV7-2
D: TRBD1
J: TRBJ2-7

CDR3: CASSSGQDLAKNIQYF
DNA: TGCGCCAGCAGCTCGGGACAGGACCTAGCCAAAAACATTCAGTACTTC
size: -
V: TRBV5-1
D: TRBD1
J: TRBJ2-4

CDR3: CATSSQGEQETQYF
DNA: TGTGCCACCAGCAGTCAGGGGGAGCAAGAGACCCAGTACTTC
size: few
V: TRBV15
D: TRBD1
J: TRBJ2-5

CDR3: CASSLVAWPAGDTQYF
DNA: TGTGCCAGCAGCTTAGTCGCATGGCCGGCGGGGGATACGCAGTATTTT
size: -
V: TRBV7-6
D: -
J: TRBJ2-3

CDR3: CSVEGFWEQFF
DNA: TGCAGCGTTGAGGGCTTCTGGGAGCAGTTCTTC
size: -
V: TRBV29-1
D: -
J: TRBJ2-1

CDR3: CASSLLGKQYF
DNA: TGTGCCAGCAGTTTACTTGGAAAGCAGTACTTC
size: -
V: TRBV12-3/TRBV12-4
D: -
J: TRBJ2-7

CDR3: CASSQGTALYEQYF
DNA: TGCGCCAGCAGCCAAGGTACAGCGCTCTACGAGCAGTACTTC
size: few
V: TRBV4-1
D: -
J: TRBJ2-7

CDR3: CASSPGGDEQFF
DNA: TGTGCCAGCAGTCCCGGGGGAGATGAGCAGTTCTTC
size: many
V: TRBV27
D: -
J: TRBJ2-1

CDR3: CASSPGLALAKNIQYF
DNA: TGTGCCAGCAGCCCGGGACTAGCGTTAGCCAAAAACATTCAGTACTTC
size: -
V: TRBV7-2
D: TRBD2
J: TRBJ2-4

CDR3: CSVETARTYEQYF
DNA: TGCAGCGTTGAAACGGCGCGGACCTACGAGCAGTACTTC
size: few
V: TRBV29-1
D: -
J: TRBJ2-7

CDR3: CAGRDRDGYTF
DNA: TGTGCCGGCCGGGACCGTGATGGCTACACCTTC
size: few
V: TRBV6-6
D: -
J: TRBJ1-2

CDR3: CASSYAGTGHSYEQYF
DNA: TGTGCCAGCAGTTACGCCGGGACAGGGCACTCCTACGAGCAGTACTTC
size: few
V: TRBV6-5
D: TRBD1
J: TRBJ2-7

CDR3: CASRSGISRGYF
DNA: TGTGCCAGCAGATCCGGGATCTCGAGGGGGTATTTT
size: few
V: TRBV12-3/TRBV12-4
D: -
J: TRBJ2-3

CDR3: CSAQPQEANYGYTF
DNA: TGCAGTGCTCAGCCCCAGGAAGCTAACTATGGCTACACCTTC
size: -
V: TRBV20-1
D: -
J: TRBJ1-2

CDR3: CASRVDLPPRDTQYF
DNA: TGCGCCAGCAGGGTAGATCTTCCCCCCCGAGATACGCAGTATTTT
size: -
V: TRBV5-1
D: -
J: TRBJ2-3

CDR3: CATGITERLAYGYTF
DNA: TGTGCCACGGGGATTACGGAGCGACTAGCCTATGGCTACACCTTC
size: few
V: TRBV10-3
D: -
J: TRBJ1-2

CDR3: CASSYGGRGTDTQYF
DNA: TGTGCCAGCAGTTACGGGGGCAGGGGCACAGATACGCAGTATTTT
size: few
V: TRBV6-5
D: -
J: TRBJ2-3

CDR3: CSARRGLPGSPLHF
DNA: TGCAGTGCTAGAAGAGGACTGCCGGGTTCACCCCTCCACTTT
size: few
V: TRBV20-1
D: -
J: TRBJ1-6

CDR3: CASRRQATPYNEQFF
DNA: TGTGCCAGCAGGAGACAGGCGACCCCTTACAATGAGCAGTTCTTC
size: few
V: TRBV12-3/TRBV12-4
D: -
J: TRBJ2-1